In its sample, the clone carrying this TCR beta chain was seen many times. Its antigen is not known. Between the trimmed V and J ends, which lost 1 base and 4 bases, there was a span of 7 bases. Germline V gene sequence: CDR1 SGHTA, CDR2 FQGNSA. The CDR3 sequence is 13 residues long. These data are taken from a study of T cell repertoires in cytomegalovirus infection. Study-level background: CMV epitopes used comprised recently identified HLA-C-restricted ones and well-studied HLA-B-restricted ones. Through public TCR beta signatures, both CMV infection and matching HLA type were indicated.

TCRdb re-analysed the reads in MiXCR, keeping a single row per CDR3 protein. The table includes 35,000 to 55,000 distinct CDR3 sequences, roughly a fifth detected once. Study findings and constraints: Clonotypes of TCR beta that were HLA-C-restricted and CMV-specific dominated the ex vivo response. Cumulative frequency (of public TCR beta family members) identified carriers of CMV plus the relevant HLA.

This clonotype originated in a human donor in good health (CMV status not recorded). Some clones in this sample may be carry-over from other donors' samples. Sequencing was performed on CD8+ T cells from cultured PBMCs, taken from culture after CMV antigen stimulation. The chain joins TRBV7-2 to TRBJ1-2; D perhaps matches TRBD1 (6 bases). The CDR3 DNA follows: TGTGCCAGCAGCTTAGGGACAGCCTATGGCTACACCTTC. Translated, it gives CASSLGTAYGYTF.